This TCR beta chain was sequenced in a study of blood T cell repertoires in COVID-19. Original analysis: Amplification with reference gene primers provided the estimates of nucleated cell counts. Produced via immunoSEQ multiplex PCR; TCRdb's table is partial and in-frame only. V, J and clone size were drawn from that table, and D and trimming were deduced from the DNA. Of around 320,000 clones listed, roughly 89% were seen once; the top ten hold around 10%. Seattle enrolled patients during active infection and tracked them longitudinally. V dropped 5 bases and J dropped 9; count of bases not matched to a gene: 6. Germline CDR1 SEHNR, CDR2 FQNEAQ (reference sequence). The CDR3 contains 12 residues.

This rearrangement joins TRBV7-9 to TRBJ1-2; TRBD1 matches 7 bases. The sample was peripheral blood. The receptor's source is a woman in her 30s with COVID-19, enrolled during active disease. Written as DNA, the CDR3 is TGTGCCAGCAGCGACAGGGAGGCAAGCTACACCTTC. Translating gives CASSDREASYTF.